This paragraph covers one T cell receptor (beta chain) sequence. Its antigen is not yet known. Base qualities are not provided; no much larger clone lies one nucleotide away. In the prospective study, participants were roughly 18 to 89 years old, resided in 24 geographic areas of the United States, and were enrolled through a virtual design. In the prospective study, participants were assigned to cohorts based on the clinical history participants reported in a screening survey and a study questionnaire. ImmuneRACE Cohort 3 recovered participants were defined by two consecutive negative NP/OP PCR tests, healthcare professional clearance, or symptom resolution. Mobile phlebotomists in the prospective study collected whole blood, serum and a nasopharyngeal or oropharyngeal swab from every participant. Over an approximately 2-month period, participants in the prospective study had the option of providing additional blood draws and questionnaires. Blood samples from the prospective study were shipped frozen or at room temperature prior to DNA extraction.

The data stem from a study of blood T cell repertoires in COVID-19 (dated by TCRdb to 2018 to 2020). In terms of the full investigation: The collaborator samples originated in the United States, Italy and Spain and spanned the acute and convalescent phases of COVID-19. Samples came from the ongoing ImmuneRACE study (first 160 participants) plus 1,254 subjects from 6 global collaborators. Where available, HLA class I and class II types were obtained from metadata supplied by the sample provider rather than from assay-based typing. The prospective study material was composed of cDNA or gDNA derived from T cells, B-cell-depleted T cells, or PBMCs. Deeply sampled blood TCRbeta repertoires from subjects exposed to, actively infected with, or recovered from COVID-19 were included in the dataset. The sample metadata nearly always contained a de-identified subject ID, COVID-19 status, age in years and sex. The repertoires were made available in a free public database intended to serve as a resource for research on the immune response to SARS-CoV-2.

TCRbeta CDR3 regions were amplified from genomic DNA using the immunoSEQ Assay, a bias-controlled multiplex PCR. In the source study's methods: The number of nucleated cells in each sample was estimated from the amplification of reference gene primers within the assay. To quantify the absolute abundance of each unique TCRbeta CDR3 rearrangement, sequence reads were collapsed and filtered. Productive Simpson clonality was computed per sample as the square root of Simpson's diversity index over productive rearrangements. The table was pulled from immuneACCESS by TCRdb, which kept in-frame rearrangements only. Such tables lose some clones; where checked, under half of the loss comes from unresolved V genes, and the rest has no known cause. V and J calls and clone size are given by that table; D and trimming were obtained from the DNA. For this sample the table gives 150,000 to 200,000 clones, of which around 84% were detected only once. Jointly, the top ten make up around 15% of the sample.

General study outcomes and caveats: How much clinical and demographic metadata was included differed by source and by participant, and the metadata was provided uncurated.

The CDR3 goes from the cysteine to the phenylalanine over 17 residues. Just CDR3 DNA is preserved here, 51 bases in frame from base 1. Trimming leaves V shorter by 1 base and J shorter by 5 bases, with the junction holding 12 bases beyond the gene matches. CDR1 MGHRA and CDR2 YSYEKL were looked up in the germline V gene. The clonotype originates from a man aged 50-60 years who had recovered from COVID-19. The chain uses TRBV4-1 and TRBJ2-7, with 9 middle bases fitting TRBD1. Sequencing input: PBMCs or T cells enriched from blood (not recorded which). In nucleotides, the sequence is TGCGCCAGCAGCCAAGTAAGTTTTGGGACAGGGTACGACGAGCAGTACTTC. Translated, it gives CASSQVSFGTGYDEQYF.